Shown below are 32 T cell receptor beta chains from a single sample sequenced in a study of cytomegalovirus exposure and HLA in healthy donors. PCR was performed using 60 Vbeta and 13 Jbeta primers. TCRdb keeps only in-frame clones here, not all; method: immunoSEQ multiplex PCR. This sample has 90,000 to 110,000 clones, with 65% to 85% found just once. The sequenced sample was PBMCs. The origin of the receptors is a man aged 18 to 29 in good health and CMV-seronegative.

This sequence joins TRBV11-3 and TRBJ2-5; 8 bases are a match to TRBD1. The end of the DNA fits TRBJ2-7 better, so the J call may be wrong. CDR3 size: 15 residues. Germline V gene lookup returns CDR1 SGHNT and CDR2 YENEEA. The CDR3, as DNA: TGTGCCAGCAGCTCCCCCGGGACAGGCGCCTACGAGCAGTACTTC. It yields the protein CASSSPGTGAYEQYF.

The chain uses TRBV28 and TRBJ2-7, with D possibly matching TRBD1 (6 bases). The germline CDR1 and CDR2 sequences are MDHEN and SYDVKM. The V and J ends lost 3 bases and 0 bases respectively, with 12 bases between them. CDR3 size: 15 residues. The CDR3 spells CASSFYGTLSYEQYF. The DNA of the CDR3 is TGTGCCAGCAGTTTTTATGGGACACTCTCCTACGAGCAGTACTTC. The complete variable domain, with remaining parts taken from reference TRBV28 and TRBJ2-7, reads DVKVTQSSRYLVKRTGEKVFLECVQDMDHENMFWYRQDPGLGLRLIYFSYDVKMKEKGDIPEGYSVSREKKERFSLILESASTNQTSMYLCASSFYGTLSYEQYFGPGTRLTVT.

V is TRBV7-6 and J is TRBJ1-5, with 10 positions matching TRBD1. The CDR3 is 16 amino acids. The germline CDR1 and CDR2 sequences are SGHVS and FNYEAQ. V was clipped by 5 bases and J by 5 bases; unmatched bases: 9. The CDR3 DNA reads as TGTGCCAGCAGCCCCCTCGGGACAGGGGCAGATCAGCCCCAGCATTTT. Encoded protein: CASSPLGTGADQPQHF.

The J gene is TRBJ1-2, the V gene TRBV6-5, with TRBD1 as a possible D gene (6 bases). There are 14 residues in the CDR3. Germline V CDR1 and CDR2: MNHEY, SVGAGI. V was cut by 2 bases and J by 4 bases, with 11 bases left in between. CDR3: CASSYEQGSYGYTF. DNA of the CDR3: TGTGCCAGCAGTTACGAACAGGGAAGCTATGGCTACACCTTC.

The J gene is TRBJ2-3, the V gene TRBV15; TRBD1 is a possible D gene (6 bases). CDR1 LNHNV and CDR2 YYDKDF come from the germline V gene (reference sequence). Trimming cost V 1 base and J 0 bases, with 14 bases left between them. CDR3 length equals 17 residues. This chain's CDR3 is CATSRATGTTSTDTQYF. DNA for the CDR3: TGTGCCACCAGCAGAGCCACCGGGACAACTAGCACAGATACGCAGTATTTT. The variable domain in full, completed from reference TRBV15 and TRBJ2-3, reads DAMVIQNPRYQVTQFGKPVTLSCSQTLNHNVMYWYQQKSSQAPKLLFHYYDKDFNNEADTPDNFQSRRPNTSFCFLDIRSPGLGDTAMYLCATSRATGTTSTDTQYFGPGTRLTVL.

This clone was seen only once. The chain is built from TRBV6-6 and TRBJ1-5; 9 nucleotides line up with TRBD1. The CDR3 is 16 residues long. The J segment lost 4 bases and the V segment lost 4 bases, leaving 8 bases of the junction unmatched. CDR1 and CDR2 (germline): MNHNY, SVGAGI (reference sequence). The CDR3 DNA reads TGTGCCAGCAGTTTCCCCGGGACAGGGATGAATCAGCCCCAGCATTTT. Its translation: CASSFPGTGMNQPQHF.

The table lists this clone with a few counts. V and J are TRBV5-1 and TRBJ2-7; TRBD2 agrees at 7 bases. The CDR3 extends over 15 amino acids. Germline trimming cut 0 bases from V and 1 base from J; bases unmatched to any gene: 4. The V gene's germline CDR1 is SGHRS and CDR2 YFSETQ. The CDR3 nucleotides are TGCGCCAGCAGCTTGGGGGCGGGAGAATCCTACGAGCAGTACTTC. It translates to CASSLGAGESYEQYF.

The chain couples TRBV25-1 to TRBJ2-5; TRBD1 matches 9 bases. The CDR3 runs to 15 residues. V lost 3 bases to trimming and J lost 4 bases; unmatched junction nucleotides: 6. CDR1 and CDR2 from the germline V gene are MGHDK and SYGVNS. The CDR3 protein is CASSDQQGAGETQYF. The CDR3 region has the DNA TGTGCCAGCAGTGACCAACAGGGGGCTGGAGAGACCCAGTACTTC. Drawing the rest from reference TRBV25-1 and TRBJ2-5, the complete variable domain is EADIYQTPRYLVIGTGKKITLECSQTMGHDKMYWYQQDPGMELHLIHYSYGVNSTEKGDLSSESTVSRIRTEHFPLTLESARPSHTSQYLCASSDQQGAGETQYFGPGTRLLVL.

The rearrangement joins TRBV7-2 to TRBJ1-1; D unclear. This CDR3 has 12 amino acids. Per germline, CDR1 SGHTA and CDR2 FQGNSA. Trimming pared 1 base from V and 9 bases from J, leaving 9 bases between. CDR3: CASSLEQPKAFF. CDR3 nucleotide sequence: TGTGCCAGCAGCTTAGAACAGCCTAAAGCTTTCTTT.

This rearrangement joins TRBV4-3 to TRBJ2-5; TRBD2 matches 7 bases. The CDR3 runs 16 residues. Losses at the gene ends were 1 base for V and 5 bases for J; bases not matched to a gene: 10. CDR1 and CDR2 (germline): LGHNA, YSLEER. CDR3 sequence: CASSQGTRSVGETQYF. For the CDR3, the DNA is TGCGCCAGCAGCCAAGGGACTAGATCGGTTGGGGAGACCCAGTACTTC.

This clone turned up a few times. The V call is TRBV25-1, the J call TRBJ2-3; TRBD1 matches 9 bases. This CDR3 is 15 amino acids long. Germline V CDR1 and CDR2: MGHDK, SYGVNS. The J segment lost 2 bases and the V segment lost 2 bases, leaving 2 bases of the junction unmatched. CDR3 DNA: TGTGCCAGCAGTGAAAACAGGGGGCACACAGATACGCAGTATTTT. Translation: CASSENRGHTDTQYF. Full variable domain (missing parts from reference TRBV25-1 and TRBJ2-3): EADIYQTPRYLVIGTGKKITLECSQTMGHDKMYWYQQDPGMELHLIHYSYGVNSTEKGDLSSESTVSRIRTEHFPLTLESARPSHTSQYLCASSENRGHTDTQYFGPGTRLTVL.

DNA for the CDR3: TGTGCCAGCCAACGGGGCGAGCAGTACTTC. This translates into CASQRGEQYF. The chain carries TRBV28 and TRBJ2-7, with a tentative D call TRBD2 (5 bases). The CDR3 extends over 10 amino acids. V lost 8 bases to trimming and J lost 6 bases, with 8 bases between them. Germline-derived CDR1 and CDR2 are MDHEN and SYDVKM.

J is TRBJ1-2 and V is TRBV5-4; weak D call: TRBD1 (5 bases). CDR1 is SGHNT, CDR2 YYREEE, per germline (reference sequence). This CDR3 has 13 residues. Trimming left V 7 bases short and J 8 bases short, with 18 bases between. For the CDR3, the DNA is TGTGCCAGCCTATCTCAGGGCACCGGGGGCTACACCTTC. Its protein is CASLSQGTGGYTF.

V is TRBV29-1 and J is TRBJ1-2; D might be TRBD1 (5 bases). The V and J ends lost 7 bases and 6 bases respectively, with 30 bases between them. CDR1 is SQVTM and CDR2 is ANQGSEA in the germline V gene. The CDR3 extends over 17 amino acids. The CDR3 bases are TGCAGCGCCCTCCACACATCCCCAGGGTACTCGTCAGATGGCTACACCTTC. It translates to CSALHTSPGYSSDGYTF.

The chain couples TRBV27 to TRBJ2-1, with 8 positions matching TRBD1. V shed 4 bases, J shed 6 bases, and the junction held 2 bases outside the gene matches. Germline V CDR1 and CDR2: MNHEY, SMNVEV (reference sequence). The CDR3 contains 13 residues. The CDR3 reads CASSYDRGNEQFF. The CDR3 nucleotides are TGTGCCAGCAGTTACGACAGGGGCAATGAGCAGTTCTTC.

This chain connects TRBV11-2 to TRBJ2-7, with 12 bases that match TRBD2. Germline CDR1 and CDR2: SGHAT and FQNNGV. The CDR3 runs to 19 residues. J lost 4 bases, V lost 3 bases, and 16 bases had no gene match. CDR3 region: CASSLSSGTSGLKEYEQYF. The CDR3, as DNA: TGTGCCAGCAGCTTGAGCTCCGGGACTAGCGGGTTAAAAGAGTACGAGCAGTACTTC.

This chain connects TRBV11-3 to TRBJ2-7; 7 bases agree with TRBD2. J was trimmed by 2 bases and V by 4 bases; bases with no gene match: 11. CDR1 is SGHNT, CDR2 YENEEA, per germline. The CDR3 spans 16 residues. CDR3 in DNA: TGTGCCAGCAGCTCCCTGGGTGGCGGGAGTACCTACGAGCAGTACTTC. It translates to CASSSLGGGSTYEQYF.

The chain links TRBV5-5 to TRBJ2-7; a possible D gene is TRBD2 (7 bases). Trimming shortened V by 5 bases and J by 5 bases, and 20 bases separated the two germline ends. Germline CDR1 is SGHKS and CDR2 is YYEKEE (reference sequence). CDR3 length: 15 amino acids. CDR3 amino acids: CASSPRATGGNEQYF. CDR3 nucleotides: TGTGCCAGCAGTCCAAGGGCGACGGGGGGCAACGAGCAGTACTTC.

The rearrangement links TRBV7-9 to TRBJ2-3; 10 nucleotides line up with TRBD2. The CDR3 has 16 residues. V was pared by 1 base and J by 2 bases, with 3 bases of the junction left unmatched. CDR1 and CDR2 from the germline V gene are SEHNR and FQNEAQ (reference sequence). This CDR3 reads CASSLGTSGLTDTQYF. CDR3 sequence (DNA): TGTGCCAGCAGCTTAGGGACTAGCGGACTCACAGATACGCAGTATTTT.

The chain recombines TRBV2 with TRBJ2-2, with 11 bases aligning to TRBD2. Germline V gene sequence: CDR1 SNHLY, CDR2 FYNNEI. This CDR3 is built from 16 residues. Germline trimming cut 4 bases from V and 6 bases from J; bases unmatched to any gene: 7. In DNA, the CDR3 is TGTGCCAGCAGTGTGGCTAGCGGGAGGTTAGCCGGGGAGCTGTTTTTT. This codes for CASSVASGRLAGELFF. Variable domain in full (rest from reference TRBV2 and TRBJ2-2): EPEVTQTPSHQVTQMGQEVILRCVPISNHLYFYWYRQILGQKVEFLVSFYNNEISEKSEIFDDQFSVERPDGSNFTLKIRSTKLEDSAMYFCASSVASGRLAGELFFGEGSRLTVL.

The chain has TRBV9 and TRBJ2-6; a possible D gene is TRBD1 (5 bases). The CDR3 extends over 15 amino acids. The germline gives CDR1 SGDLS, CDR2 YYNGEE. V gave up 4 bases and J gave up 0 bases, with 8 bases separating them. CDR3 protein: CASSPGFSGANVLTF. The DNA for the CDR3 is TGTGCCAGCAGCCCAGGGTTCTCTGGGGCCAACGTCCTGACTTTC.

The chain employs TRBV19 and TRBJ2-7; D possibly corresponds to TRBD2 (6 bases). From germline, CDR1 is LNHDA and CDR2 SQIVND (reference sequence). The CDR3 totals 17 residues. V was pared by 2 bases and J by 0 bases, with 17 bases between. CDR3 sequence (DNA): TGTGCCAGTAGTATACCTGCGACGGGAGCAAACTCCTACGAGCAGTACTTC. It translates to CASSIPATGANSYEQYF.

The CDR3 loop is CASSLLGGSGNTIYF. The CDR3 region has the DNA TGTGCCAGCAGCCTGCTAGGGGGATCTGGAAACACCATATATTTT. The chain employs TRBV7-8 and TRBJ1-3, with D possibly TRBD1 on 6 matching bases. Trimming cost V 5 bases and J 1 base, with 12 bases left between them. The CDR3 runs to 15 residues. Germline lookup yields CDR1 SGHVS and CDR2 FQNEAQ.

This clone is a singleton in its sample. The V gene is TRBV19, the J gene TRBJ1-1, with D unclear. Looked up from germline, CDR1 is LNHDA and CDR2 is SQIVND (reference sequence). The length of the CDR3 is 12 residues. The V and J ends lost 1 base and 8 bases respectively, with 8 bases between them. CDR3 amino acids: CASSIAPREAFF. As DNA, the CDR3 is TGTGCCAGTAGTATAGCTCCCAGGGAAGCTTTCTTT.

This clone was counted once. The chain couples TRBV5-8 to TRBJ1-2, with no clear D. Germline V gene lookup returns CDR1 SGHTS and CDR2 YDEGEE. The CDR3 contains 14 residues. V lost 2 bases, J lost 4 bases, and 12 bases lay in between. As DNA, the CDR3 is TGTGCCAGCAGCTTTGGGGAGAGTACCTATGGCTACACCTTC. Its protein product is CASSFGESTYGYTF.

The chain uses TRBV10-2 and TRBJ2-1; tentative D call: TRBD2 (6 bases). This CDR3 is built from 14 residues. V lost 7 bases and J 5 bases, leaving 15 bases between the germline ends. From germline, CDR1 is WSHSY and CDR2 SAAADI. CDR3 bases: TGCGCCAGCAAGCCGGGACTTACAAACAATGAGCAGTTCTTC. Amino acid sequence: CASKPGLTNNEQFF.

The chain couples TRBV20-1 to TRBJ1-2; TRBD1 matches 9 bases. V lost 3 bases and J lost 8; bases outside the gene matches: 1. CDR1 and CDR2 from the germline V gene are DFQATT and SNEGSKA (reference sequence). CDR3 length equals 11 residues. CDR3 in amino acids: CSARGQGGYTF. CDR3 bases: TGCAGTGCTAGGGGACAGGGAGGCTACACCTTC.

The chain carries TRBV21-1 and TRBJ2-7; TRBD2, the table's D call, was not compared with the DNA. TRBV21-1 is listed as a pseudogene. CDR3 length equals 20 residues. The CDR3 spells CASSKGVSGRTTEDAYEQYF. CDR3 DNA: TGTGCCAGCAGCAAAGGTGTTAGCGGGAGGACCACTGAGGACGCCTACGAGCAGTACTTC.

This sequence joins TRBV7-8 and TRBJ1-6; a weak D match, TRBD1 (6 bases). This CDR3 spans 17 amino acids. CDR1 is SGHVS and CDR2 is FQNEAQ in the germline V gene. V lost 5 bases and J lost 0, with 14 bases in between. The CDR3 bases are TGTGCCAGCAGCGGGGGCCACGTACCCTCCTATAATTCACCCCTCCACTTT. This encodes CASSGGHVPSYNSPLHF.

The CDR3 DNA reads TGTGCCAGCAGCCTACCGGGACAGGGTTTCCCCGGGGAGCTGTTTTTT. It codes for CASSLPGQGFPGELFF. The chain couples TRBV7-6 to TRBJ2-2; 9 bases map to TRBD1. Trimming at V came to 5 bases and at J to 6 bases, leaving 10 bases not matched to a gene. The germline V gene has CDR1 SGHVS and CDR2 FNYEAQ. The CDR3 is 16 residues long.

The CDR3 here is CASALYGSNQPQHF. CDR3 nucleotides: TGTGCCAGCGCCCTATACGGTAGCAATCAGCCCCAGCATTTT. The gene calls are TRBV27 and TRBJ1-5; D gene ambiguous. Germline values: CDR1 MNHEY, CDR2 SMNVEV (reference sequence). The V end lost 8 bases, the J end lost 0 bases, and 11 bases lay between the germline ends. This CDR3 comprises 14 residues.

The V call is TRBV7-3, the J call TRBJ2-7; 10 bases are a match to TRBD1. The CDR3 runs to 13 residues. The V and J ends lost 4 bases and 6 bases, in that order; junction bases with no gene match: 3. CDR1 is SGHTA and CDR2 is FQGTGA in the germline V gene. The CDR3 reads CASSSGQGTEQYF. The CDR3, as DNA: TGTGCCAGCAGCTCGGGACAGGGGACCGAGCAGTACTTC.